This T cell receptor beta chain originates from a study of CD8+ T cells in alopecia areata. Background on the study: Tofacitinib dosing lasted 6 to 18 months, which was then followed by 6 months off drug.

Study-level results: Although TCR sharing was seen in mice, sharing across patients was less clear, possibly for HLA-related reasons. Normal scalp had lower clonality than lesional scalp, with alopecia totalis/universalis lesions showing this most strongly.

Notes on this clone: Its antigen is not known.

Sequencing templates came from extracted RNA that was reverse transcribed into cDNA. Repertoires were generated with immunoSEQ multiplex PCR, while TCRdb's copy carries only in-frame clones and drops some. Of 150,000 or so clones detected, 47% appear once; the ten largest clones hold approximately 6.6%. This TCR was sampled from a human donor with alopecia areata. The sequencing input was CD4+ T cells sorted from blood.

In DNA form, the CDR3 reads TGCAGCGTGGCGAGTTCACAGGCGACCTATGGCTACACCTTC. It yields the protein CSVASSQATYGYTF. The rearrangement links TRBV29-1 to TRBJ1-2; D is possibly TRBD1 (5 bases). Between the trimmed V and J ends, which lost 6 bases and 4 bases, there was a span of 18 bases. The CDR3 spans 14 residues. From germline, CDR1 is SQVTM and CDR2 ANQGSEA.